Listed below are T cell receptor beta chains from one sample, sequenced in a study of shared clonotypes between healthy human individuals. Clones were sequenced by immunoSEQ multiplex PCR, and TCRdb holds only the in-frame ones, with some missing. This table holds about 2.1 million clones, 93% found once. The material sequenced was naive CD8+ T cells from PBMCs. These TCRs come from a man between 18 and 35 years old in good health. Some clones in this sample may be carry-over from other donors' samples. Each CDR3 is given with its conserved first and last residue. D genes are given only for firm matches. The listing skips clone size in some rows; elsewhere it reads once, few, many or a size class.

j_call clone_size cdr3_length v_call d_call cdr3_nt cdr3_aa
TRBJ2-1 NA 15 TRBV25-1 TRBD2 TGTGCCAGCAGTGAACGGCTAGCGGGAGAGGGTGAGCAGTTCTTC CASSERLAGEGEQFF
TRBJ1-2 NA 18 TRBV10-1 NA TGCGCCAGCAGATACGGGCTTTGGGGCCTGGACGATTTCTATGGCTACACCTTC CASRYGLWGLDDFYGYTF
TRBJ1-4 NA 14 TRBV27 NA TGTGCCAGCAGTTTGGGCCCCAGAAATGAAAAACTGTTTTTT CASSLGPRNEKLFF
TRBJ2-1 NA 11 TRBV28 NA TGTGCCAGCAGTTTGCGGTATGAGCAGTTCTTC CASSLRYEQFF
TRBJ2-2 NA 14 TRBV7-3 NA TGTGCCAGCGCTCTCGGTCCTGGGACCGGGGAGCTGTTTTTT CASALGPGTGELFF
TRBJ2-1 NA 13 TRBV10-1 TRBD2 TGCGCCAGCGGGGGGGGATCATTCAATGAGCAGTTCTTC CASGGGSFNEQFF
TRBJ1-5 NA 11 TRBV7-7 NA TGTGCCAGCAGGATAGGGGGACCCAGTCATTTT CASRIGGPSHF
TRBJ2-7 NA 18 TRBV27 TRBD1 TGTGCCAGCAGTTTTTTGCCTCCAGGGGGCAGTCGGTCCTACGAGCAGTACTTC CASSFLPPGGSRSYEQYF
TRBJ2-7 NA 15 TRBV19 TRBD2 TGTGCCAGTAGCGATGGGACTAGCGGACACTACGAGCAGTACTTC CASSDGTSGHYEQYF
TRBJ2-7 NA 18 TRBV7-2 NA TGTGCCAGCAGCTTAGATGTAACAGTGCAACTTCTTTCCTACGAGCAGTACTTC CASSLDVTVQLLSYEQYF
TRBJ1-4 NA 14 TRBV19 NA TGTGCCAGTAGTATCCACGGGAATAATGAAAAACTGTTTTTT CASSIHGNNEKLFF
TRBJ2-3 NA 15 TRBV6-5 NA TGTGCCAGCAGTCGCCTCAGGGGCTCCACAGATACGCAGTATTTT CASSRLRGSTDTQYF
TRBJ1-5 NA 14 TRBV28 NA TGTGCCAGCAGTTTTGCAGTTAGCAATCAGCCCCAGCATTTT CASSFAVSNQPQHF
TRBJ2-7 NA 13 TRBV2 NA TGTGCCAGCAGTTTACCCGGGACTGTCGAGCAGTACTTC CASSLPGTVEQYF
TRBJ2-7 once 15 TRBV7-3 NA TGTGCCAGCAGCCAAACCTATCAGGGTTTCCACGAGCAGTACTTC CASSQTYQGFHEQYF
TRBJ2-7 NA 16 TRBV27 TRBD1 TGTGCCAGCAGTTTATCAGGGACAGGGGGTTCCTACGAGCAGTACTTC CASSLSGTGGSYEQYF
TRBJ2-1 NA 18 TRBV9 NA TGTGCCAGCAGCGTAGCTGCTGGGGTGGCCCGGATCAACAATGAGCAGTTCTTC CASSVAAGVARINNEQFF
TRBJ2-1 NA 18 TRBV7-8 TRBD2 TGTGCCAGCAGCCGGGGACTAGCGGGAGGGCGATCCTACAATGAGCAGTTCTTC CASSRGLAGGRSYNEQFF
TRBJ2-3 once 14 TRBV28 TRBD2 TGTGCCAGCAGTTTCCCGGGACTAGCGGATACGCAGTATTTT CASSFPGLADTQYF
TRBJ2-3 NA 12 TRBV5-6 NA TGTGCCAGCAGCTTCTCGGGGGATACGCAGTATTTT CASSFSGDTQYF
TRBJ1-2 NA 13 TRBV5-6 TRBD1 TGTGCCAGCAGCTCCGTCAGGGGGCGGGGCTACACCTTC CASSSVRGRGYTF
TRBJ2-7 once 14 TRBV4-1 NA TGCGCCAGCAGCCAAGTTAACAGGGAACACGAGCAGTACTTC CASSQVNREHEQYF
TRBJ2-7 NA 13 TRBV5-4 NA TGTGCCAGCAGCTACACCACAAGGAACGAGCAGTACTTC CASSYTTRNEQYF
TRBJ1-2 NA 17 TRBV4-3 NA TGCGCCAGCAGCCAAGATAGGGCAGGGAGGTACGCCTATGGCTACACCTTC CASSQDRAGRYAYGYTF
TRBJ2-1 NA 18 TRBV4-1 TRBD2 TGCGCCAGCAGCCAAGATGGTCGTGCGGGAGGGCCCCACAATGAGCAGTTCTTC CASSQDGRAGGPHNEQFF
TRBJ1-2 NA 17 TRBV15 TRBD1 TGTGCCACCAGCAGAGTAGGGGGGGACAGGGTTCTCTATGGCTACACCTTC CATSRVGGDRVLYGYTF
TRBJ1-5 NA 13 TRBV27 NA TGTGCCAGCAGTTTTGGTGGTATTCAGCCCCAGCATTTT CASSFGGIQPQHF
TRBJ1-4 NA 16 TRBV5-6 NA TGTGCCAGCAGCATCGGGGCGGTTTGGGGGAATGAAAAACTGTTTTTT CASSIGAVWGNEKLFF
TRBJ1-2 NA 13 TRBV14 NA TGTGCCAGCAGCCAGAGTCCTCACTATGGCTACACCTTC CASSQSPHYGYTF
TRBJ2-5 NA 13 TRBV7-8 NA TGTGCCAGCAGCCCCCCTCCGGAACAGACCCAGTACTTC CASSPPPEQTQYF
TRBJ2-3 NA 15 TRBV15 NA TGTGCCACCAGCAGATCTAGCGATGGCACAGATACGCAGTATTTT CATSRSSDGTDTQYF
TRBJ1-1 NA 15 TRBV27 NA TGTGCCAGCAGCCCGTGGGGGGGTGCGAACACTGAAGCTTTCTTT CASSPWGGANTEAFF
TRBJ1-5 NA 15 TRBV27 NA TGTGCCAGCAGTTTCGGTGGGAGGAGCAATCAGCCCCAGCATTTT CASSFGGRSNQPQHF
TRBJ1-4 NA 13 TRBV30 TRBD1 TGTGCCTGGGGTAGGGACAGGGATGAAAAACTGTTTTTT CAWGRDRDEKLFF
TRBJ2-1 NA 17 TRBV28 TRBD2 TGTGCCAGCAGTTTCCGTATCGGACTAGCGGACTACAATGAGCAGTTCTTC CASSFRIGLADYNEQFF
TRBJ1-1 NA 14 TRBV4-1 NA TGCGCCAGCAGTCCCCGGGGACAGAACACTGAAGCTTTCTTT CASSPRGQNTEAFF
TRBJ1-2 NA 10 TRBV2 NA TGTGCCAGCAGTTCTGGCCGGTTCACCTTC CASSSGRFTF
TRBJ1-2 NA 12 TRBV29-1 TRBD1 TGCAGCGTCCAGGACAGGGACTATGGCTACACCTTC CSVQDRDYGYTF
TRBJ2-3 once 15 TRBV18 TRBD1 TGTGCCAGCTCACCCGGGGACAGGGGTACAGATACGCAGTATTTT CASSPGDRGTDTQYF
TRBJ1-2 NA 14 TRBV19 TRBD1 TGTGCCAGTACTGAACCGGGACAGGGGAATGGCTACACCTTC CASTEPGQGNGYTF
TRBJ1-5 few 15 TRBV4-1 TRBD1 TGCGCCAGCAGCCAGACGGGACAGGGGGATCAGCCCCAGCATTTT CASSQTGQGDQPQHF
TRBJ2-7 NA 15 TRBV5-8 NA TGTGCCAGCAGCTTGAGTGGGGTGAGCTCCTACGAGCAGTACTTC CASSLSGVSSYEQYF
TRBJ2-7 once 15 TRBV9 TRBD2 TGTGCCAGCAGCGTAGGTACGGGGGGGCCCTACGAGCAGTACTTC CASSVGTGGPYEQYF
TRBJ1-5 NA 16 TRBV27 NA TGTGCCAGCAGTTTAATAGGGTCTTTGGGGGTCCAGCCCCAGCATTTT CASSLIGSLGVQPQHF
TRBJ2-5 NA 14 TRBV28 NA TGTGCCAGCAGTTTTAGGGTCTCACAAGAGACCCAGTACTTC CASSFRVSQETQYF
TRBJ2-7 NA 13 TRBV29-1 NA TGCAGCGTTGTCGACAGCGGGTTCGACGAGCAGTACTTC CSVVDSGFDEQYF
TRBJ2-1 NA 15 TRBV5-5 TRBD2 TGTGCCAGCAGCTTGGGCCTAGCGGGCAACAATGAGCAGTTCTTC CASSLGLAGNNEQFF
TRBJ2-5 NA 15 TRBV6-6 NA TGTGCCAGCAGTTACTTACGACTAGATCAAGAGACCCAGTACTTC CASSYLRLDQETQYF
TRBJ1-5 NA 13 TRBV19 TRBD1 TGTGCCAGTACCCTGACAGGGGGACAGCCCCAGCATTTT CASTLTGGQPQHF
TRBJ1-1 NA 11 TRBV10-2 NA TGCGCCAGCAAAAATGGTACTGAAGCTTTCTTT CASKNGTEAFF
TRBJ2-5 NA 16 TRBV27 NA TGTGCCAGCAGTTTCCAGGGGATCCGGTCCCCAGAGACCCAGTACTTC CASSFQGIRSPETQYF
TRBJ2-3 NA 12 TRBV11-2 NA TGTGCCAGCAGCCTCCGCACAGATACGCAGTATTTT CASSLRTDTQYF
TRBJ2-1 NA 13 TRBV7-6 NA TGTGCCAGCAGCTTAAACAGCGGGAATGAGCAGTTCTTC CASSLNSGNEQFF
TRBJ2-3 NA 16 TRBV28 TRBD1 TGTGCCAGCAGTCCCCCTGGACAGGGTAGCACAGATACGCAGTATTTT CASSPPGQGSTDTQYF
TRBJ2-2 NA 15 TRBV6-1 NA TGTGCCAGCAGTGAAGTGGCCGAGGGGACCGGGGAGCTGTTTTTT CASSEVAEGTGELFF
TRBJ2-5 NA 14 TRBV6-6 NA TGTGCCAGCAATTGGGGACAAAAAGATGAGACCCAGTACTTC CASNWGQKDETQYF
TRBJ2-7 NA 16 TRBV7-9 TRBD2 TGTGCCAGCAGCTTCAATTGGGCTAGCGGGAGCCACGAGCAGTACTTC CASSFNWASGSHEQYF
TRBJ2-1 NA 15 TRBV19 TRBD1 TGTGCCAGTAGTTTAGGACAGGGGGCGAGAAATGAGCAGTTCTTC CASSLGQGARNEQFF
TRBJ1-2 NA 14 TRBV4-1 NA TGCGCCAGCAGCCTCCGGACAGCTAACTATGGCTACACCTTC CASSLRTANYGYTF
TRBJ2-2 NA 18 TRBV7-2 TRBD2 TGTGCCAGCAGGCCCCCGGTTTCTAGCGGAGAAGGAAACGGGGAGCTGTTTTTT CASRPPVSSGEGNGELFF